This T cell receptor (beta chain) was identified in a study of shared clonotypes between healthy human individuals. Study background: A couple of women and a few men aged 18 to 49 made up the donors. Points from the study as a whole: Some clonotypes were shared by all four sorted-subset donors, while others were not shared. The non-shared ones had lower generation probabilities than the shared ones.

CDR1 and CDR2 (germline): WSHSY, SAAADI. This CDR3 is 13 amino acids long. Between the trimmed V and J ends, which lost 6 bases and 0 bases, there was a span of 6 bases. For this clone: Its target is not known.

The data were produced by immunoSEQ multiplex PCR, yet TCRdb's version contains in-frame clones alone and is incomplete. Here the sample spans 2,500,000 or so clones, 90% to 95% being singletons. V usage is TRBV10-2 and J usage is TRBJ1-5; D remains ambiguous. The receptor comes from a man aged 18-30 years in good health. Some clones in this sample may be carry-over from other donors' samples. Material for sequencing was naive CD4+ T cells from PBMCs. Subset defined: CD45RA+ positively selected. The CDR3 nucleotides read TGCGCCAGCAGAGGCCTTAGCAATCAGCCCCAGCATTTT. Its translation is CASRGLSNQPQHF.